This T cell receptor (beta chain) was captured in a study of cytomegalovirus exposure and HLA in healthy donors (dated by TCRdb to the late 2010s). For the wider study: An earlier analysis of approximately 640 of the donors reported about 250 Gb of sequence data and 117 million unique TCR beta sequences from 150 million to 200 million T cells. Roughly 300 gigabases of sequencing data and 75 million to 85 million unique TCR sequences made up an early release that covered around 640 HLA-typed donors. Of the 300 to 400 genotyped donors, around 81% fell in the genetic ancestry cluster associated with self-reported Caucasian donors. The study was designed to test whether signatures of past pathogen exposure could be identified by cataloging public T cell receptors. The T cell repertoires of 700 or so subjects were profiled by immunosequencing and related to cytomegalovirus serostatus. A separate validation cohort of roughly 120 different subjects was used in addition to the approximately 700-subject first cohort. High-throughput TCR immunosequencing, statistical association of individual TCRs with disease status, and machine learning were combined to predict cytomegalovirus infection status. A later analysis re-analyzed previously published TCR beta repertoires from approximately 700 donors and added high-resolution HLA genotyping to study TCR occurrence patterns. Rather than drawing on any new phenotypic data, the later analysis identified candidate immune exposures from TCR beta sequences and the way those sequences occurred across donors. An earlier analysis of fewer than 750 of the donors used high-throughput TCR beta sequencing to judge whether each TCR beta V gene segment behaved as functional or pseudogenic. Donor age, sex, ethnicity and CMV serostatus were compiled alongside the repertoire data. A later genetic analysis used genome-wide SNP genotypes for about three fifths of the 666 donors, treating that subset as a discovery cohort. Every discovery cohort repertoire had been produced on one sequencing platform. HLA typing included class I and class II loci at four-digit resolution. The number of donors typed differed by locus, with about 629-630 for A, B, C, DRB1 and DQB1, roughly 550 for DQA1, over 600 for DPA1, and 450 to 480 for DPB1. Because of strong linkage in the cohort, a handful of DR-DQ haplotypes were treated as single units for association and clustering. Among about 390 genotyped donors of the cohort, an average of approximately 230,000 unique TCR beta nucleotide sequences were sequenced per donor, around 20% of them non-productive. Summary of the overall study and its limitations: CMV serostatus was the only immune exposure information available for the cohort. The cohort was sequenced for TCR beta chains only, and without alpha or paired-chain data the features that could be detected were limited. The classifier was reported to diagnose cytomegalovirus status with high specificity and sensitivity in both the original cohort and the validation cohort. Most CMV-associated TCR beta chains appeared to be HLA-restricted in a later analysis, and the HLA associations seemed to be driven largely by CMV exposure. In the study, 150 to 200 TCR beta chains were listed as associated with cytomegalovirus. In vitro tests confirmed that a few of the cytomegalovirus-associated TCR beta chains recognize cytomegalovirus antigens. According to the authors, the approach could potentially be generalized to other disease states and immunological phenotypes. Across donors, most TCR sequences were observed very rarely, whereas some public TCRs were present in many individuals. In a later genetic analysis, a missense DCLRE1C variant was associated with V-gene and J-gene trimming of TCR beta chains, and the association was replicated in an independent cohort. Several of the top co-occurrence clusters appeared to be linked to parvovirus B19, influenza, CMV and Epstein-Barr virus, according to a later analysis. HLA typing was unavailable for some donors at each locus, so association tests used only the typed subset. Presence/absence analyses assumed roughly uniform sequencing depth across donors, an assumption that may not hold. The sequencing pipeline was judged likely to have produced a cluster of highly shared sequence variants as a technical artifact. Specific HLA alleles were associated with 16,951 TCR beta sequences at a false discovery rate of 0.05 in a later analysis. Correlated functional status among segregating V segments might be attributable to linkage disequilibrium, but an unknown experimental factor could not be ruled out. According to a later genetic analysis, donors in an Asian-associated ancestry cluster had fewer N-insertions in productive TCRs than the roughly 700-donor mean. Compared with equally common non-associated chains, HLA-associated TCR beta chains in a later analysis were more clonally expanded and had lower generation probabilities. According to a later analysis, TCR association rates differed among HLA loci, with DRB1 alleles showing the most associated TCRs and HLA-C alleles showing the fewest. The 87-base-pair reads could not distinguish some IMGT-functional V segments, including TRBV6-2 and TRBV6-3, so those segments were excluded. A further reported finding was that TCR beta sequences accurately predicted the HLA-A and HLA-B alleles for most subjects in the first cohort. When HLA alleles, especially DR and DQ, strongly co-occurred, attributing TCR associations to individual alleles was difficult. The earlier analysis of approximately 590 of the donors excluded around 17 rarely observed V segments, including chromosome 9 orphons, because counts were too low. In an earlier analysis of 450 to 750 of the donors, most TCR beta V segments appeared in productive rearrangements about 87% or about 30% of the time, broadly matching IMGT annotations.

The cohort consisted of 650 to 700 healthy bone marrow donors. At the time of sampling, all cohort members were nominally healthy, though unrecorded immune exposures were likely present. The donor tested CMV seronegative and was one of the 352 seronegative cohort members. A peripheral blood sample was collected from each donor, and TCR beta sequencing was performed on peripheral blood mononuclear cells. Genomic DNA extraction from the blood cell samples was performed with the Qiagen DNeasy Blood Extraction Kit. Counted from cysteine to phenylalanine, this CDR3 has 16 amino acids. The DNA shown is the 48-base CDR3, in frame from base 1. The germline V gene provides CDR1 ENHRY and CDR2 SYGVKD. Trimming at the junction amounts to 4 bases on V and 3 bases on J, and the germline ends lie 17 bases apart. The library was prepared using the immunoSEQ multiplex PCR assay. The multiplex PCR relied on a mix of 60 forward primers for TCR Vbeta segments and 13 reverse primers for TCR Jbeta segments. Amplification of the CDR3 region of rearranged TCR beta genes was performed with a multiplex PCR assay on genomic DNA. On the Illumina HiSeq System, the amplified TCR beta libraries were sequenced as 87-base-pair reads. In the authors' own workflow: In a later analysis, about 80 million unique TCR beta chains were counted across the 500 to 850 repertoires, and roughly 11 million of these chains were shared by at least two donors. Raw reads were error-corrected and collapsed into unique sequences with a nearest-neighbor algorithm that merged closely related sequences to remove PCR and sequencing errors. Alignment of CDR3 sequences to IMGT reference sequences was used to assign V, D and J gene segments. For a sequence to be retained, a match of at least six nucleotides to both a V gene segment and a J gene segment was required. Rearrangements were called productive when the CDR3 lacked stop codons and stayed in frame with V and J; all others were non-productive. Following IMGT convention, CDR3 was defined as the stretch from the second conserved V-encoded cysteine to the conserved J-encoded phenylalanine. Sequences without an unambiguous match to a single V gene segment were excluded from the earlier analysis of over 500 of the donors. An earlier analysis of 550 to 650 of the donors classified V segments as functional when productive rearrangements were above 56.7% and as segregating when the standard deviation between donors was above 5%. A statistical classification framework was built to diagnose cytomegalovirus status from the catalog of TCR beta chain sequences. V and J gene assignment, in a later analysis, came from comparing TCR nucleotide sequences with IMGT/GENE-DB human TR gene sequences. A later analysis assigned CDR3 sequences and most-parsimonious VDJ recombination scenarios with the TCRdist pipeline. In a later analysis, each TCR beta chain was defined by its CDR3 amino acid sequence together with its V-gene family, and reads without a unique V-gene family were excluded. To address suspected cross-contamination and a sequencing artifact, a later analysis removed some 620 highly shared, low-generation-probability nucleotide sequences. In a later analysis, a clonal expansion index was calculated for each public chain from normalized within-repertoire ranks of inferred template counts. In a later analysis, generation probabilities were computed with a VDJ recombination model fitted to out-of-frame rearrangements, and the resulting probabilities were checked against IGoR. In a later analysis, TCR-TCR, TCR-HLA and TCR-CMV co-occurrence was scored with hypergeometric tests, and a repertoire-size bias correction was applied to TCR pairs. In a later analysis, false discovery rates were estimated by permuting HLA or CMV assignments 20 times. A later analysis grouped co-occurring TCRs with DBSCAN, adding TCRdist sequence similarity when clustering within HLA-allele-positive subsets. For co-occurrence clustering, repertoires with fewer than 30,000 or more than 120,000 public chains were excluded, along with four or five repertoires with anomalous nucleotide sharing. TCRdb obtained this table from immuneACCESS and retained in-frame rearrangements with V and J assigned. These tables miss some clones; where compared with another copy, unresolved V genes account for less than half of the shortfall, and the remainder is unexplained. V and J calls and clone size come straight from that table; D and trimming were deduced from the DNA. The sample data list 120,000 to 150,000 clones, and 75% to 80% of these were observed just once. The leading ten clones occupy less than 2% of the sample.

As regards this clone: No cognate antigen has been identified for it. Base qualities are not provided; no much larger clone lies one nucleotide away.

Material: PBMCs. The chain uses TRBV10-3 and TRBJ2-3; tentative D gene TRBD2, with 5 bases matching. This receptor was obtained from a woman aged 25 to 39 in good health and CMV-seronegative. The DNA reads as follows: TGTGCCATCAGTGCTCGGTCGGGGTTTGTGACAGATACGCAGTATTTT. Its product reads: CAISARSGFVTDTQYF.